The sequence of this T cell receptor beta chain was determined in a study of identical twins. Study observations and caveats: Abundant beta clonotypes from cord blood had fewer insertions, unlike memory repertoires, which showed none. Twin-shared out-of-frame alpha sequences showed excess low generation probability. Within beta out-of-frame sequences, the excess sharing observed between twins was weaker.

The germline gives CDR1 SGHVS, CDR2 FQNEAQ. This CDR3 has 15 amino acids. V lost 5 bases and J lost 6, with 18 bases in between. A universal primer binding site was introduced by template switching. The final cDNA contained unique molecular identifiers. Using its own MiXCR run on the 5' RACE reads, TCRdb lists one record per CDR3 protein. The data show 1.5 million or so distinct CDR3 sequences, roughly a third seen once. In the case of this clonotype: The antigen remains undetermined.

This rearrangement joins TRBV7-8 to TRBJ2-3, with D hard to call. The TCR was taken from a newborn girl in good health. Sequenced sample: cord blood. The CDR3 loop reads CASSKKRYARDTQYF. CDR3 in DNA: TGTGCCAGCAGCAAAAAGCGTTATGCTCGGGATACGCAGTATTTT.